The 10 T cell receptor beta chains in this list originate from one sample, sequenced in a study of shared clonotypes between healthy human individuals. Naive CD8 populations comprised CD45RO-negative cells positively selected for CCR7, excluding terminally differentiated effector memory CD45RA+ cells. Method: immunoSEQ multiplex PCR; TCRdb's copy keeps in-frame clones and lacks some. The sample consists of roughly 2 million clones, 85% to 95% of them appearing once. Source material: naive CD8+ T cells sorted from blood. The receptors shown here come from a man aged 18-30 years in good health.

This rearrangement joins TRBV5-4 to TRBJ1-2, with 7 bases aligning to TRBD1. The CDR3 spans 12 residues. CDR1 and CDR2 from the germline V gene are SGHNT and YYREEE (reference sequence). The V and J ends lost 4 bases and 8 bases, in that order; junction bases with no gene match: 5. For the CDR3, the DNA is TGTGCCAGCAGCGCTACAGGGGAGGGCTACACCTTC. This codes for CASSATGEGYTF.

The chain is built from TRBV5-6 and TRBJ1-4; 7 nucleotides match TRBD1. Trimming took 0 bases from V and 7 from J; bases not matched to a gene: 3. The CDR3 length is 14 residues. Germline V lookup: CDR1 SGHDT, CDR2 YYEEEE. CDR3: CASSLGGGGEKLFF. CDR3 DNA sequence: TGTGCCAGCAGCTTGGGAGGGGGCGGTGAAAAACTGTTTTTT.

The rearrangement links TRBV2 to TRBJ2-7; D is uncertain. CDR1 is SNHLY, CDR2 FYNNEI, per germline. The CDR3 totals 12 residues. Trimming shortened V by 7 bases and J by 0 bases, and 7 bases separated the two germline ends. CDR3 protein: CASTQSSYEQYF. For the CDR3, the DNA is TGTGCCAGCACCCAGAGCTCCTACGAGCAGTACTTC.

This chain links TRBV27 with TRBJ2-2; D is possibly TRBD1 or TRBD2 (6 bases each). V shed 6 bases and J shed 7 bases, with 18 bases lying between them. Germline V gene lookup returns CDR1 MNHEY and CDR2 SMNVEV (reference sequence). This CDR3 is 15 amino acids long. In DNA form, the CDR3 reads TGTGCCAGCAGCGTGGGGGGCGCATTGGGCGGGGAGCTGTTTTTT. Its translation: CASSVGGALGGELFF.

The chain employs TRBV6-5 and TRBJ2-2, with TRBD1 matching 7 bases. V lost 4 bases and J lost 4; bases outside the gene matches: 3. CDR1 MNHEY and CDR2 SVGAGI come from the germline V gene. CDR3 length: 14 residues. The CDR3 loop reads CASSLTGTTGELFF. DNA for the CDR3: TGTGCCAGCAGTTTGACAGGGACCACCGGGGAGCTGTTTTTT.

The V and J genes are TRBV21-1 and TRBJ2-5; TRBD2, the table's D call, was not compared with the DNA. TRBV21-1 is a pseudogene segment. CDR3 length: 15 amino acids. The CDR3 is CASSGTSDRKETQYF. CDR3 DNA: TGTGCCAGCAGCGGGACTAGCGATAGGAAAGAGACCCAGTACTTC.

This chain joins TRBV7-2 and TRBJ2-1, with 8 bases identical to TRBD2. J was trimmed by 0 bases and V by 2 bases; bases with no gene match: 3. The CDR3 has 16 residues. Looked up from germline, CDR1 is SGHTA and CDR2 is FQGNSA. CDR3 loop: CASSLYGGASYNEQFF. The CDR3 nucleotides are TGTGCCAGCAGCTTATACGGGGGGGCCTCCTACAATGAGCAGTTCTTC.

This chain connects TRBV19 to TRBJ1-6, with 7 bases matching TRBD1. This CDR3 is built from 15 residues. V shed 5 bases and J 7 bases; nucleotides not matched to a gene: 8. The germline gives CDR1 LNHDA, CDR2 SQIVND (reference sequence). This chain's CDR3 is CASSYRRDRNSPLHF. The CDR3 coding sequence is TGTGCCAGTAGTTATCGCAGGGACAGAAATTCACCCCTCCACTTT. The full variable domain, in which reference TRBV19 and TRBJ1-6 provide the parts outside the CDR3, is DGGITQSPKYLFRKEGQNVTLSCEQNLNHDAMYWYRQDPGQGLRLIYYSQIVNDFQKGDIAEGYSVSREKKESFPLTVTSAQKNPTAFYLCASSYRRDRNSPLHFGNGTRLTVT.

J is TRBJ1-2 and V is TRBV6-4, with unresolved D. The length of the CDR3 is 13 residues. The ends were cut back, 9 bases at V and 5 bases at J, with 16 bases in the middle. CDR1 and CDR2 (germline): MRHNA, SNTAGT. The CDR3 protein is CASKTVLLYGYTF. In DNA, the CDR3 is TGTGCCAGTAAAACAGTCTTACTGTATGGCTACACCTTC.

This chain uses TRBV7-8 with TRBJ2-7, with D tentatively TRBD2 (5 bases). The germline V gene encodes CDR1 SGHVS and CDR2 FQNEAQ. The CDR3 length is 14 residues. Between the trimmed V and J ends, which lost 10 bases and 2 bases, there was a span of 18 bases. The CDR3 is CATARRGKAYEQYF. The CDR3, as DNA: TGTGCCACGGCCCGACGGGGAAAAGCCTACGAGCAGTACTTC.